This T cell receptor (beta chain) was recorded in a study of blood T cell repertoires in COVID-19. The wider study: Material from acute and convalescent COVID-19 was sourced from the United States, Italy and Spain. The analysed material was cDNA or gDNA that came from T cells, B-cell-depleted T cells, or PBMCs.

This CDR3 is built from 16 residues. Germline CDR1 and CDR2: SGHVS and FQNEAQ. Losses at the gene ends were 5 bases for V and 7 bases for J; bases not matched to a gene: 6. As processed by the authors: Amplification of reference gene primers provided the estimated nucleated cell counts. The method was immunoSEQ multiplex PCR; TCRdb's version includes in-frame clones alone and lacks a portion of them. The V and J calls and the clone size are those of that table, but D and trimming were determined from the DNA. Of fewer than 55,000 clones detected, about four fifths appear once; the ten largest clones hold 6.5% to 8.5%.

The clonotype originates from a man in his 70s with active COVID-19. The chain recombines TRBV7-8 with TRBJ2-1, with 15 positions matching TRBD2. The specimen sequenced was peripheral blood. CDR3 residues: CASSRGLAGGGNEQFF. The CDR3 bases are TGTGCCAGCAGCAGGGGACTAGCGGGGGGTGGAAATGAGCAGTTCTTC.